The 8 T cell receptor beta chains below come from one sample, sequenced in a study of blood T cells in healthy people across ages. Next came a second PCR, run for about 7 to 11 cycles, which used a sample-barcoded 5' primer along with a J-beta primer mix. Each CDR3 protein is one row after TCRdb ran MiXCR on the 5' RACE reads. In the table there are 800,000 to 1,000,000 distinct CDR3 sequences, roughly 52% of which are singletons. The sample taken for sequencing was blood. Source of these receptors: a man aged 25-40 years in good health.

This CDR3 reads CASSGGTGVEQFF. The CDR3 nucleotides are TGTGCCAGCAGTGGAGGGACAGGGGTTGAGCAGTTCTTC. The rearrangement uses TRBV2 and TRBJ2-1; 10 bases are shared with TRBD1. The ends lost 4 bases at V and 9 bases at J; junction bases unmatched: 3. The length of the CDR3 is 13 residues. Looked up from germline, CDR1 is SNHLY and CDR2 is FYNNEI.

The chain recombines TRBV7-9 with TRBJ2-1; TRBD2 matches at 11 bases. Germline-derived CDR1 and CDR2 are SEHNR and FQNEAQ (reference sequence). The CDR3 spans 12 residues. After removal of 6 bases from V and 11 bases from J, the junction contained 3 bases not matched to a gene. CDR3 coding DNA: TGTGCCAGCAGAGTAGCGGGGGGGAAGCAGTTCTTC. It encodes CASRVAGGKQFF.

In its sample, this clonotype was seen a few times. The chain has TRBV10-3 and TRBJ2-3, with D perhaps matching TRBD1 (6 bases). Germline CDR1 reads ENHRY; CDR2 reads SYGVKD. This CDR3 has 14 amino acids. Trimming removed 6 bases from V and 6 bases from J, with 16 bases in between. The chain's CDR3 is CAIRRTELLDTQYF. Written as DNA, the CDR3 is TGTGCCATCAGGAGGACAGAGCTCTTGGATACGCAGTATTTT.

The chain is built from TRBV29-1 and TRBJ2-1; the match to TRBD1 covers 10 bases. CDR3 size: 14 residues. The ends lost 6 bases at V and 4 bases at J; junction bases unmatched: 6. Germline lookup yields CDR1 SQVTM and CDR2 ANQGSEA. CDR3 sequence: CSVGTGAIYNEQFF. The CDR3 DNA reads TGCAGCGTGGGGACAGGGGCTATATACAATGAGCAGTTCTTC.

The chain's CDR3 is CASNRQGVSYGYTF. The DNA for the CDR3 is TGTGCCAGCAACCGACAGGGGGTTTCCTATGGCTACACCTTC. The genes are TRBV12-3 or TRBV12-4 and TRBJ1-2, with 9 bases fitting TRBD1. Losses at the gene ends were 7 bases for V and 4 bases for J; bases not matched to a gene: 7. The CDR3 runs 14 residues.

The rearrangement links TRBV12-3 or TRBV12-4 to TRBJ2-3; 8 bases map to TRBD2. J lost 6 bases, V lost 1 base, and 6 bases had no gene match. This CDR3 is 15 amino acids long. CDR3 loop: CASSLGGLVEDTQYF. The CDR3, as DNA: TGTGCCAGCAGTTTAGGGGGACTAGTGGAGGATACGCAGTATTTT.

This clonotype showed up just a few times. The V gene is TRBV20-1, the J gene TRBJ2-7; D gene ambiguous. In germline, CDR1 is DFQATT, CDR2 SNEGSKA (reference sequence). The CDR3 runs 11 residues. The V gene lost 5 bases and the J gene lost 7 bases, with 12 bases spanning the gap. CDR3: CSAPLFNEQYF. The CDR3 DNA reads as TGCAGTGCTCCCCTTTTTAATGAGCAGTACTTC.

V usage is TRBV7-2 and J usage is TRBJ2-5; TRBD1 is a possible D gene (6 bases). The DNA end is a closer match to TRBJ2-7, so the J assignment may be wrong. CDR3 size: 13 residues. CDR1 is SGHTA and CDR2 is FQGNSA in the germline V gene. CDR3 amino acids: CASSRGSKYEQYF. In DNA, the CDR3 is TGTGCCAGCAGCAGGGGGTCAAAGTACGAGCAGTACTTC.